The present entry profiles one TCR beta chain with its context. From 350 to 500 ng of RNA, a library with molecular barcoded alpha/delta and beta/gamma adaptors was made. From the reads, TCRdb called clonotypes with MiXCR, one entry per CDR3 protein. The data show 20,000 to 25,000 distinct CDR3 sequences, 12% to 15% seen once. The data stem from a study of read filtering for tumor transcriptome and immune sequencing. The CDR3 has 16 residues. J was trimmed by 1 base and V by 4 bases; bases with no gene match: 5. Germline CDR1 reads MNHNY; CDR2 reads SVGAGI (reference sequence). The chain combines TRBV6-6 with TRBJ2-7; TRBD2 agrees at 12 bases. The sample taken for sequencing was a population of CD138-negative cells sorted from bone marrow. This clonotype originated in a donor aged 40 or over with multiple myeloma. DNA of the CDR3: TGTGCCAGCAGTTTCGCTAGCGGGAGGGGATCCTACGAGCAGTACTTC. It yields the protein CASSFASGRGSYEQYF.